Below, 8 T cell receptor beta chains from the same sample are listed, as sequenced in a study of blood T cells in healthy people across ages. Next came a second PCR, run for about 6 to 12 cycles, which used a sample-barcoded 5' primer along with a J-beta primer mix. TCRdb redid the calling of the 5' RACE reads with MiXCR, one entry per CDR3 protein. Among some 1 million distinct CDR3 sequences listed, 45% were seen once. The sample was blood. The receptor source for this set is a woman aged 55-70 years in good health.

This chain joins TRBV2 and TRBJ2-7; D is possibly TRBD1 (5 bases). There are 12 residues in the CDR3. V dropped 6 bases and J dropped 0 bases, with 6 bases sitting between them. Looked up from germline, CDR1 is SNHLY and CDR2 is FYNNEI. CDR3 sequence reads: CASRDTSYEQYF. The CDR3 nucleotides read TGTGCCAGCAGGGACACCTCCTACGAGCAGTACTTC.

This clonotype was counted only a few times. The chain uses TRBV9 and TRBJ2-1; D remains unclear. The ends were cut back, 0 bases at V and 4 bases at J, with 8 bases in the middle. This CDR3 has 14 residues. The germline V gene encodes CDR1 SGDLS and CDR2 YYNGEE. In DNA, the CDR3 is TGTGCCAGCAGCGTAGACCCAACGTACAATGAGCAGTTCTTC. Translation: CASSVDPTYNEQFF.

On this clonotype: Its ends do not fully match the called genes, so a read error is possible. This chain connects TRBV10-2 to TRBJ2-4; 8 bases map to TRBD2. The J call could be wrong; TRBJ2-7 is a better fit for the DNA end. Germline V CDR1 and CDR2: WSHSY, SAAADI. This CDR3 has 15 residues. CDR3 loop: CVSSAVQRRGGEQYF. CDR3 nucleotide sequence: TGCGTCAGCAGTGCGGTCCAGCGACGGGGGGGCGAGCAGTACTTC.

The J gene is TRBJ1-2, the V gene TRBV7-9, with D possibly TRBD1 on 6 matching bases. Germline V gene data show CDR1 as SEHNR and CDR2 as FQNEAQ (reference sequence). The CDR3 extends over 16 amino acids. Deletions cut 0 bases from V and 3 bases from J, with 14 bases between. CDR3 DNA: TGTGCCAGCAGCTTAGCCCTACGGGACACCCACTATGGCTACACCTTC. Protein: CASSLALRDTHYGYTF.

This rearrangement joins TRBV12-3 or TRBV12-4 to TRBJ2-3; 12 bases match TRBD2. V gave up 10 bases and J gave up 8 bases; unmatched junction bases: 10. This CDR3 is 14 amino acids long. CDR3 nucleotide sequence: TGTGCCATTGAGGCTAGCGGGAGGGTTGGTACGCAGTATTTT. Amino acids: CAIEASGRVGTQYF.

J is TRBJ2-1 and V is TRBV5-5; D call uncertain. Trimming shortened V by 5 bases and J by 8 bases, and 8 bases separated the two germline ends. This CDR3 region has 11 residues. Germline V gene lookup returns CDR1 SGHKS and CDR2 YYEKEE (reference sequence). The CDR3 coding sequence is TGTGCCAGCAGAATTTTCGATGAGCAGTTCTTC. Translated: CASRIFDEQFF.

This clonotype was detected only a few times. This sequence joins TRBV2 and TRBJ2-5; D not resolved. CDR1 SNHLY and CDR2 FYNNEI come from the germline V gene. V lost 7 bases and J 4 bases, leaving 16 bases between the germline ends. This CDR3 is built from 14 residues. This chain's CDR3 is CASTLKGPRETQYF. The CDR3, as DNA: TGTGCCAGCACCCTCAAGGGCCCCCGAGAGACCCAGTACTTC.

This chain uses TRBV4-1 with TRBJ2-5, with 12 bases that match TRBD2. Germline lookup yields CDR1 MGHRA and CDR2 YSYEKL. Trimming removed 1 base from V and 7 bases from J; junction bases left unmatched: 13. The CDR3 runs 18 residues. CDR3 sequence reads: CASSQVASGRATIATQYF. CDR3 nucleotides: TGCGCCAGCAGCCAAGTGGCTAGCGGGAGGGCAACGATTGCGACCCAGTACTTC.